This T cell receptor (beta chain) was recorded in a study of blood T cells in healthy people across ages. This CDR3 is 15 amino acids long. With V trimmed by 2 bases and J by 8 bases, 10 bases remained unmatched. CDR1 and CDR2 (germline): SGHRS, YFSETQ. Then a second PCR, running roughly 6 to 11 cycles, was carried out with a sample-barcoded 5' primer and a J-beta primer mix. TCRdb re-derived calls from the 5' RACE reads in MiXCR, one entry per CDR3 protein. The table shows over 1,500,000 distinct CDR3 sequences, with roughly 50% occurring only once. This chain connects TRBV5-1 to TRBJ1-1; 9 positions match TRBD1. Sequenced sample: blood. The receptor was isolated from a middle-aged woman in good health. The CDR3 is CASSFRQGVKSEAFF. DNA for the CDR3: TGCGCCAGCAGCTTCCGACAGGGGGTAAAGTCGGAAGCTTTCTTT.